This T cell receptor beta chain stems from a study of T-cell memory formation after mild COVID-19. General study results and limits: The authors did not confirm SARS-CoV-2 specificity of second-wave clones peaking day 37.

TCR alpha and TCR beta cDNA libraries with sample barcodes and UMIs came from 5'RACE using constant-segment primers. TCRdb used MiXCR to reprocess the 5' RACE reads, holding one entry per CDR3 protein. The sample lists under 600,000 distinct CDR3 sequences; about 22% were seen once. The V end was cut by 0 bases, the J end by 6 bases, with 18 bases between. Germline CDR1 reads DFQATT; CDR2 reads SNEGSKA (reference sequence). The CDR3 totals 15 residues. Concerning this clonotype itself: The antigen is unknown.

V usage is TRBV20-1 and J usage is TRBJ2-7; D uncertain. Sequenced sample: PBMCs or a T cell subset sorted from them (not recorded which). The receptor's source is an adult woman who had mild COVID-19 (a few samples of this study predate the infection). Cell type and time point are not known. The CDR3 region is CSARDLRRNSGEQYF. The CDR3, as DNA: TGCAGTGCTAGAGATCTCAGGCGCAACTCGGGCGAGCAGTACTTC.